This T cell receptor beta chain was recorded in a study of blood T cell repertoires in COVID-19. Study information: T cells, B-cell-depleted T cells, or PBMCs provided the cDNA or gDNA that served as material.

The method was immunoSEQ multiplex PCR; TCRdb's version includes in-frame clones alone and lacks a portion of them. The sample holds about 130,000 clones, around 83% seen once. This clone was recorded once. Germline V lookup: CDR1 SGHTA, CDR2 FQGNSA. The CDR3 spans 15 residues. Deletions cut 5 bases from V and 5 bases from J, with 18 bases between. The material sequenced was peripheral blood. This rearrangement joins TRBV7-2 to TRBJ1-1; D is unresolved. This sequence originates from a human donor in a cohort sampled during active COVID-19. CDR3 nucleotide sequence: TGTGCCAGCAGCCCGAGGACTCTTCGTGGGACTGAAGCTTTCTTT. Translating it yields CASSPRTLRGTEAFF. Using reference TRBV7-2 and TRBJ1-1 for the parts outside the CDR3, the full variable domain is GAGVSQSPSNKVTEKGKDVELRCDPISGHTALYWYRQSLGQGLEFLIYFQGNSAPDKSGLPSDRFSAERTGGSVSTLTIQRTQQEDSAVYLCASSPRTLRGTEAFFGQGTRLTVV.